The source of this TCR beta chain is a study of blood T cell repertoires in COVID-19. On the study more broadly: The United States, Italy and Spain were the sources of the acute and convalescent COVID-19 samples.

Germline lookup yields CDR1 SGHTA and CDR2 FQGNSA. This CDR3 is 16 amino acids long. V lost 7 bases to trimming and J lost 9 bases, with 24 bases between them. TCRdb keeps only in-frame clones here, not all; method: immunoSEQ multiplex PCR. The sample has some 190,000 clones; over 75% are singletons. This chain links TRBV7-2 with TRBJ2-2; a possible D gene is TRBD2 (7 bases). The sequence was collected from a human donor with active or convalescent COVID-19. The donor label of this sample is uncertain. Sequenced input: peripheral blood. CDR3 sequence: CASKDWTGGIVRELFF. The CDR3 nucleotides read TGTGCCAGCAAGGACTGGACGGGGGGCATCGTTAGGGAGCTGTTTTTT.